These 4 T cell receptor beta chains were sequenced from one sample in a study of T-cell reconstitution after alpha-beta-depleted transplantation in children. The TCRbeta library incorporated unique molecular identifiers. From the PCR reads, TCRdb called clonotypes with MiXCR, one entry per CDR3 protein. In the table there are 350,000 to 450,000 distinct CDR3 sequences, 20% of which are singletons. This specimen was PBMCs from the stem cell graft donor, taken from the stem cell graft. The source is a human donor who donated a stem cell graft to a child with acute myeloid leukemia.

V is TRBV9 and J is TRBJ2-3, with D perhaps matching TRBD1 (6 bases). The germline V gene encodes CDR1 SGDLS and CDR2 YYNGEE. V was shortened by 0 bases and J by 0 bases, with 11 bases between the two germline ends. The CDR3 spans 16 residues. The CDR3 bases are TGTGCCAGCAGCGTAGCTGGGGGACACAGCACAGATACGCAGTATTTT. Amino acid sequence: CASSVAGGHSTDTQYF.

The CDR3 reads CAIRAARTNTGELFF. The CDR3 DNA sequence: TGTGCCATCAGGGCGGCCAGAACAAACACCGGGGAGCTGTTTTTT. V and J are TRBV10-3 and TRBJ2-2; the D is unclear. V was cut by 6 bases and J by 2 bases, with 13 bases left in between. The length of the CDR3 is 15 residues. Germline assignment: CDR1 ENHRY and CDR2 SYGVKD.

This clonotype was counted many times. The rearrangement uses TRBV20-1 and TRBJ2-1, with D perhaps TRBD2 (5 bases). Germline values: CDR1 DFQATT, CDR2 SNEGSKA (reference sequence). The V and J ends lost 3 bases and 8 bases respectively, with 17 bases between them. There are 14 residues in the CDR3. The CDR3 DNA reads TGCAGTGCTAGGGTGGACCCTAGCACTCATGAGCAGTTCTTC. Amino acid sequence: CSARVDPSTHEQFF.

There are a few counts of this clonotype. The chain links TRBV20-1 to TRBJ1-6; no clear D gene. The V end was cut by 6 bases, the J end by 8 bases, with 11 bases between. The CDR3 length is 12 residues. The germline V gene encodes CDR1 DFQATT and CDR2 SNEGSKA (reference sequence). CDR3 nucleotide sequence: TGCAGTGCGAAAAAGGTGGATTCACCCCTCCACTTT. This encodes CSAKKVDSPLHF.